The 17 T cell receptor beta chains listed next were all sequenced from one sample in a study of T-cell memory formation after mild COVID-19. TCRdb reanalysed the 5' RACE reads using MiXCR and keeps one entry per CDR3 protein. The data hold 500,000 to 550,000 distinct CDR3 sequences, with 20% observed a single time. Sequencing was performed on PBMCs or a T cell subset sorted from them (not recorded which). These receptors all stem from an adult woman who had mild COVID-19 (a few samples of this study predate the infection). Cell type and time point are not known.

The rearrangement uses TRBV3-1 and TRBJ2-5; either TRBD1 or TRBD2 may fit D (5 bases each). V shed 4 bases and J shed 2 bases, with 14 bases lying between them. The length of the CDR3 is 15 residues. The V gene's germline CDR1 is LGHDT and CDR2 YNNKEL (reference sequence). The CDR3 sequence: CASSLRDQLQETQYF. The CDR3 nucleotides read TGTGCCAGCAGCCTCCGGGACCAACTACAAGAGACCCAGTACTTC.

A few counts support this clonotype. This chain uses TRBV6-5 with TRBJ2-5; D tentatively reads TRBD1 or TRBD2 (5 bases each). The CDR3 covers 15 residues. Trimming pared 7 bases from V and 3 bases from J, leaving 18 bases between. Per the germline V gene, CDR1 is MNHEY and CDR2 is SVGAGI. The CDR3 coding sequence is TGTGCCAGCACCAACGGGGCGTCAGGGAAAGAGACCCAGTACTTC. Encoded protein: CASTNGASGKETQYF.

This chain connects TRBV4-1 to TRBJ1-4; no definite D call. V was trimmed by 1 base and J by 8 bases, leaving 26 bases between them. Germline V gene data show CDR1 as MGHRA and CDR2 as YSYEKL. The CDR3 covers 19 residues. The CDR3 DNA sequence: TGCGCCAGCAGCCAAGGTCGCGAGGGAATGGGAGCAGGCCGCGAAAAACTGTTTTTT. Translating it yields CASSQGREGMGAGREKLFF.

The chain combines TRBV6-6 with TRBJ1-3, with no clear D. Trimming removed 7 bases from V and 4 bases from J, with 11 bases in between. Germline lookup yields CDR1 MNHNY and CDR2 SVGAGI (reference sequence). This CDR3 spans 13 amino acids. The CDR3 here is CASKAGTGNTIYF. The CDR3 nucleotides read TGTGCCAGCAAGGCAGGTACAGGAAACACCATATATTTT.

The chain employs TRBV11-2 and TRBJ2-1, with a tentative D call TRBD2 (5 bases). V lost 4 bases to trimming and J lost 4 bases, with 11 bases between them. The CDR3 covers 14 residues. Germline V gene lookup returns CDR1 SGHAT and CDR2 FQNNGV. The CDR3 is CASSYWPGYNEQFF. In DNA, the CDR3 is TGTGCCAGCAGCTACTGGCCGGGGTACAATGAGCAGTTCTTC.

The chain uses TRBV3-1 and TRBJ2-7; 7 bases match TRBD2. V dropped 3 bases and J dropped 3; count of bases not matched to a gene: 2. The V gene's germline CDR1 is LGHDT and CDR2 YNNKEL (reference sequence). CDR3 length equals 13 residues. The CDR3 DNA reads as TGTGCCAGCAGCCATATAGCGGGCTACGAGCAGTACTTC. This gives the protein CASSHIAGYEQYF.

The V and J genes are TRBV30 and TRBJ1-1, with D uncertain. With 2 bases removed from V and 0 bases from J, the gap between germline ends came to 10 bases. The V gene's germline CDR1 is GTSNPN and CDR2 SVGIG (reference sequence). This CDR3 region has 14 residues. Here the CDR3 reads CAWSFWQLNTEAFF. For the CDR3, the DNA is TGTGCCTGGAGTTTCTGGCAGTTGAACACTGAAGCTTTCTTT.

The V gene is TRBV6-5, the J gene TRBJ1-5; the match to TRBD1 covers 10 bases. The germline V gene has CDR1 MNHEY and CDR2 SVGAGI. The CDR3 spans 16 residues. J lost 0 bases, V lost 6 bases, and 5 bases had no gene match. CDR3 coding DNA: TGTGCCAGCAGCCGAGGGGACAGGGGTAGCAATCAGCCCCAGCATTTT. Translation gives CASSRGDRGSNQPQHF.

The rearrangement uses TRBV29-1 and TRBJ2-7; D remains ambiguous. Germline CDR1 SQVTM, CDR2 ANQGSEA. The CDR3 runs 13 residues. V was clipped by 7 bases and J by 1 base, with 14 bases between them. The chain's CDR3 is CSALSDKSYEQYF. CDR3 in DNA: TGCAGCGCCCTGTCAGATAAGTCCTACGAGCAGTACTTC.

This clonotype was seen only a few times. The gene calls are TRBV6-2 or TRBV6-3 and TRBJ2-7, with D perhaps matching TRBD2 (5 bases). The V gene lost 2 bases and the J gene lost 2 bases, with 13 bases spanning the gap. The CDR3 extends over 15 amino acids. From germline, CDR1 is MNHEY and CDR2 SVGEGT. The CDR3 sequence is CASSYPPLATYEQYF. In DNA form, the CDR3 reads TGTGCCAGCAGTTACCCACCCCTAGCTACCTACGAGCAGTACTTC.

This clonotype was seen more than once but under ten times. The gene calls are TRBV24-1 and TRBJ1-6; maybe TRBD1 (6 bases). CDR3 length equals 15 residues. V shed 3 bases and J shed 3 bases, with 8 bases lying between them. The germline gives CDR1 KGHDR, CDR2 SFDVKD. The CDR3: CATSDGQSYNSPLHF. As DNA, the CDR3 is TGTGCCACCAGTGATGGACAGAGCTATAATTCACCCCTCCACTTT.

The chain uses TRBV24-1 and TRBJ2-1; 7 bases line up with TRBD2. Germline V gene sequence: CDR1 KGHDR, CDR2 SFDVKD. J lost 1 base, V lost 5 bases, and 13 bases had no gene match. This CDR3 has 18 residues. CDR3 region: CATSVGGGPSRSYNEQFF. In DNA form, the CDR3 reads TGTGCCACCAGTGTTGGGGGAGGGCCGTCTCGATCCTACAATGAGCAGTTCTTC.

The count of this clonotype is one. This chain joins TRBV19 and TRBJ1-1; TRBD1 is a possible D gene (5 bases). The CDR3 loop spans 13 amino acids. Trimming removed 7 bases from V and 1 base from J, with 10 bases in between. The V gene's germline CDR1 is LNHDA and CDR2 SQIVND (reference sequence). CDR3 bases: TGTGCCAGTAACTTCGGGGGGAACACTGAAGCTTTCTTT. This sequence encodes CASNFGGNTEAFF.

In this sample, this clonotype turned up many times. The chain uses TRBV7-2 and TRBJ2-2, with 12 bases that match TRBD2. CDR1 SGHTA and CDR2 FQGNSA come from the germline V gene. The CDR3 has 16 amino acids. V lost 5 bases to trimming and J lost 2 bases; unmatched junction nucleotides: 3. CDR3 coding DNA: TGTGCCAGCAGCCCTGGACTAGCGGGAAACACCGGGGAGCTGTTTTTT. Protein: CASSPGLAGNTGELFF.

This clonotype was observed once. The V call is TRBV5-1, the J call TRBJ2-3, with 9 bases that match TRBD2. Germline V gene data show CDR1 as SGHRS and CDR2 as YFSETQ. This CDR3 spans 16 amino acids. The trim removed 4 bases at V and 4 bases at J, leaving 10 bases unmatched. CDR3 in amino acids: CASSPGSGRYADTQYF. CDR3 sequence (DNA): TGCGCCAGCAGCCCCGGGAGCGGGAGGTACGCAGATACGCAGTATTTT.

The gene calls are TRBV5-1 and TRBJ1-2; D gene unclear. The CDR3 totals 16 residues. Germline CDR1 reads SGHRS; CDR2 reads YFSETQ. V shed 0 bases and J shed 8 bases, with 20 bases lying between them. The CDR3 nucleotides are TGCGCCAGCAGCTTGGACCTGGGTCGGACTTTCGAAGGCTACACCTTC. Its protein product is CASSLDLGRTFEGYTF.

Concerning this clonotype itself: Germline is not matched at one junction end, which may reflect a read error. This chain connects TRBV4-2 to TRBJ2-7; tentative D call: TRBD2 (6 bases). The CDR3 runs 16 residues. CDR1 is LGHNA and CDR2 is YNFKEQ in the germline V gene. CDR3 region: CASSQDSTGVSYEQYF. CDR3 DNA: TGTGCCAGCAGCCAAGATTCCACGGGAGTATCCTATGAGCAGTACTTC.